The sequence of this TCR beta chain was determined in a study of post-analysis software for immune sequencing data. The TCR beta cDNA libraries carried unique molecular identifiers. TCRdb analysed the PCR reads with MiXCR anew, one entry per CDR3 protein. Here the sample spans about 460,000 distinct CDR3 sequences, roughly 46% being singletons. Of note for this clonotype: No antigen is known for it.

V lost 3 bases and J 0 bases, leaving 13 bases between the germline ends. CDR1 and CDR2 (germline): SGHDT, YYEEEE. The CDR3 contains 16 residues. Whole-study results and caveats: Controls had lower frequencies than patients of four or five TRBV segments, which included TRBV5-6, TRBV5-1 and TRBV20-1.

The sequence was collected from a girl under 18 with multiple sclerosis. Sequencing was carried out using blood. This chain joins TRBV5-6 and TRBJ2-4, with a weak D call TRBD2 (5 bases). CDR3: CASSSPRDLAKNIQYF. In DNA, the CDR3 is TGTGCCAGCAGCTCACCCCGGGATCTAGCCAAAAACATTCAGTACTTC.